This T cell receptor beta chain was recovered during a study of blood T cell repertoires in COVID-19. Between the trimmed V and J ends, which lost 1 base and 8 bases, there was a span of 9 bases. Germline assignment: CDR1 SGHNT and CDR2 YYREEE (reference sequence). The CDR3 totals 12 residues. This clone has more than one count but fewer than ten. The sample carries other DNA sequences with the same CDR3. Clones were read by immunoSEQ multiplex PCR, and TCRdb kept only the in-frame ones, dropping some. Among over 200,000 clones listed, about 86% were seen once. Assignments of participants to cohorts depended upon their own reported clinical history.

This TCR was recovered from a woman in her fifties or sixties with acute COVID-19. Sequenced sample: PBMCs or T cells enriched from blood (not recorded which). The rearrangement joins TRBV5-4 to TRBJ1-2; a possible D gene is TRBD1 (6 bases). As DNA, the CDR3 is TGTGCCAGCAGCTTGACAGGGTACGGCTACACCTTC. Translating gives CASSLTGYGYTF.